This TCR beta chain derives from a study of OX40 agonist ivuxolimab in advanced cancers. Findings and limits, study-wide: On average, CD8+ T cells showed a greater number of expanded clones than CD4+.

Data came from immunoSEQ multiplex PCR; TCRdb stores just in-frame clones and leaves some out. In the table there are 85,000 to 100,000 clones, about 91% of which are singletons. As for this clone: No antigen is known for it. The germline gene is not matched at one end of the junction; a read error may be the cause. Other DNA sequences of this sample code for an identical CDR3.

Per the germline V gene, CDR1 is SGHTA and CDR2 is FQGNSA. This CDR3 contains 14 residues. Source: CD4+ or CD8+ T cells sorted from blood, taken in a trial of the OX40 agonist ivuxolimab. The V and J genes are TRBV7-2 and TRBJ1-2, with TRBD1 matching over 7 bases. This receptor was identified in an adult with an advanced solid tumor such as melanoma, head and neck, liver or kidney cancer. The CDR3 sequence: CASSYRTGWEGYTF. Here the CDR3 DNA reads TGTGCCAGTAGCTATAGGACAGGCTGGGAGGGCTACACCTTC.